This TCR beta chain derives from a study of early T cells in non-severe SARS-CoV-2 infection. As part of library construction, unique molecular identifiers were attached to individual cDNA molecules. TCRdb re-called the 5' RACE reads through MiXCR, storing one row per CDR3 protein. This sample yields about 52,000 distinct CDR3 sequences, of which around 10% are seen a single time; about a tenth belongs to the top ten. After removal of 5 bases from V and 4 bases from J, the junction contained 8 bases not matched to a gene. Germline CDR1 is MNHEY and CDR2 is SVGAGI. This CDR3 is 17 amino acids long. The source is an adult who was a healthcare worker with PCR-confirmed SARS-CoV-2 infection or an uninfected control (not recorded which). The chain is built from TRBV6-5 and TRBJ2-6, with TRBD1 matching 10 bases. Input material: whole blood. Written as DNA, the CDR3 is TGTGCCAGCAGTCCAGGGGACAGGGGATCCGGGGCCAACGTCCTGACTTTC. Translation gives CASSPGDRGSGANVLTF.